This T cell receptor (beta chain) was sequenced during a study of T cell repertoires in cytomegalovirus infection (dated by TCRdb to between 2018 and 2021). About the full investigation: The HLA type of each donor mattered for the analysis, because public TCR beta signatures pointed to carriage of CMV infection along with the matching HLA type. Paper-wide results and their limitations: The ex vivo response was dominated by HLA-C-restricted CMV-specific TCR beta clonotypes, which also provided the single most frequent clonotype in two of eight donors. In both this cohort and an independent cohort of 350 to 400 donors, the cumulative frequency of public TCR beta family members distinguished carriers of CMV infection plus the relevant HLA type.

Sequencing relied on an Illumina HiSeq 1500. TCRdb redid the processing of the public reads, applying fastp at Q25 and MiXCR, and retained in-frame beta chains. Each record represents a unique CDR3 protein, reported with the most common genes and DNA among its rows. This sample holds around 280,000 distinct CDR3 sequences; about an eighth were observed only once. The ten largest account for around 8.1% of the sample. Including the terminal cysteine and phenylalanine, the CDR3 comprises 13 residues. CDR3 DNA is the only sequence kept; it has 39 bases, read in frame from the first base. V gives up 4 bases and J gives up 11 bases, and the segment between their germline ends measures 16 bases. Based on the germline V gene, the CDR1 and CDR2 sequences are MDHEN and SYDVKM. A remark on this clonotype: Its antigen is unknown. No base quality values were provided; no much bigger clone lies one nucleotide off.

Recombination connected TRBV28 to TRBJ2-3; the D gene lacks a confident call. The clonotype originates from a human donor in good health (CMV status not recorded). Some clones in this sample may be carry-over from other donors' samples. Sequencing input: PBMCs. The CDR3 region has the sequence CASSSITPRRQYF. In nucleotides, the sequence is TGTGCCAGCAGTTCCATTACCCCACGTCGGCAGTATTTT.